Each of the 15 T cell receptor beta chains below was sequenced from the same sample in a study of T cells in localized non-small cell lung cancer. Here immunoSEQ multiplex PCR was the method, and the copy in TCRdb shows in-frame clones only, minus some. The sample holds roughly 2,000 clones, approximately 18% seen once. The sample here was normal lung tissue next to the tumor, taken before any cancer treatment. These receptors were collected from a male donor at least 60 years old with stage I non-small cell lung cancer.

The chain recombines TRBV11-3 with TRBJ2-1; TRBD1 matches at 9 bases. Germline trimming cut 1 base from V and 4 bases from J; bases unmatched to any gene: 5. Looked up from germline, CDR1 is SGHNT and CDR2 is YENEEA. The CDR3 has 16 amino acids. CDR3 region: CASSLVAGQGYNEQFF. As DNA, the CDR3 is TGTGCCAGCAGCTTAGTTGCAGGACAGGGGTACAATGAGCAGTTCTTC.

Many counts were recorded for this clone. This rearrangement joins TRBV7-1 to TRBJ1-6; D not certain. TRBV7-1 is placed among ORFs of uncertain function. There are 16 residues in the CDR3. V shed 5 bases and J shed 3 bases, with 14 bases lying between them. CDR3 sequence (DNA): TGTGCCAGCAGCGTAGGGTTATCGGACTATAATTCACCCCTCCACTTT. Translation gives CASSVGLSDYNSPLHF.

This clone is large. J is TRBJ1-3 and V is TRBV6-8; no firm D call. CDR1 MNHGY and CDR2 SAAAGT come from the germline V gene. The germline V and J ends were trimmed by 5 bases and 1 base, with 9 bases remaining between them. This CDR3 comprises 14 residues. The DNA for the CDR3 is TGTGCCAGCAGTGACGGCATTTCTGGAAACACCATATATTTT. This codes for CASSDGISGNTIYF.

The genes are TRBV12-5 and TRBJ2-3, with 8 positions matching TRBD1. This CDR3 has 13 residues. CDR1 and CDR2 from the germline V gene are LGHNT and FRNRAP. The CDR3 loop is CATRQGWTDTQYF. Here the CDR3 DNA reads TGTGCCACCAGACAGGGGTGGACAGATACGCAGTATTTT.

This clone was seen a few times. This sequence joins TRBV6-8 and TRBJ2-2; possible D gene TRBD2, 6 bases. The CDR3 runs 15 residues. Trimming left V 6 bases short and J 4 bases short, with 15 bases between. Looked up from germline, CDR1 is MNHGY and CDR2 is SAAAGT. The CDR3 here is CASSPGDRVTGELFF. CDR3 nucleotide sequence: TGTGCCAGCAGCCCGGGGGATAGAGTCACCGGGGAGCTGTTTTTT.

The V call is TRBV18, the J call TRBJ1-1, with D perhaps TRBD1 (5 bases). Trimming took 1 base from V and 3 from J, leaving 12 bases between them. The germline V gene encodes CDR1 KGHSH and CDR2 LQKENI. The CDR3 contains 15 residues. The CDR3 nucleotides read TGTGCCAGCTCACCACGTCCCCAAGGGGACACTGAAGCTTTCTTT. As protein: CASSPRPQGDTEAFF.

CDR3: CASSAVETGNTIYF. CDR3 sequence (DNA): TGTGCCAGCAGCGCGGTCGAGACTGGAAACACCATATATTTT. This chain links TRBV11-3 with TRBJ1-3; no definite D call. Germline CDR1 is SGHNT and CDR2 is YENEEA. CDR3 size: 14 residues. Between the trimmed V and J ends, which lost 5 bases and 2 bases, there was a span of 10 bases. The whole variable domain, remainder taken from reference TRBV11-3 and TRBJ1-3, is EAGVVQSPRYKIIEKKQPVAFWCNPISGHNTLYWYLQNLGQGPELLIRYENEEAVDDSQLPKDRFSAERLKGVDSTLKIQPAELGDSAVYLCASSAVETGNTIYFGEGSWLTVV.

As DNA, the CDR3 is TGTGCCACCTCTCCGGGACAGGGGTTTGGGGCCAACGTCCTGACTTTC. It specifies CATSPGQGFGANVLTF. This rearrangement joins TRBV9 to TRBJ2-6; the match to TRBD1 covers 10 bases. V trimming: 9 bases; J trimming: 3 bases; junction bases outside the gene matches: 9. This CDR3 is built from 16 residues. The germline V gene encodes CDR1 SGDLS and CDR2 YYNGEE.

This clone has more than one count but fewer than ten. CDR3 nucleotides: TGCGCCAGCAGCTCGGGACAGGGGAACACCGGGGAGCTGTTTTTT. It yields the protein CASSSGQGNTGELFF. The V call is TRBV5-1, the J call TRBJ2-2, with 9 bases lining up with TRBD1. The CDR3 length is 15 residues. Germline V CDR1 and CDR2: SGHRS, YFSETQ. Losses at the gene ends were 3 bases for V and 1 base for J; bases not matched to a gene: 1.

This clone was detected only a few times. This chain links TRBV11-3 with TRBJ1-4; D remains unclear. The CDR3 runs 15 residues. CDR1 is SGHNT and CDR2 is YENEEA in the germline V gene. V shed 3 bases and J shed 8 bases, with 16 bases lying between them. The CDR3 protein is CASSFSNRFEEKLFF. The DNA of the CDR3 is TGTGCCAGCAGCTTTAGTAACCGGTTCGAAGAAAAACTGTTTTTT.

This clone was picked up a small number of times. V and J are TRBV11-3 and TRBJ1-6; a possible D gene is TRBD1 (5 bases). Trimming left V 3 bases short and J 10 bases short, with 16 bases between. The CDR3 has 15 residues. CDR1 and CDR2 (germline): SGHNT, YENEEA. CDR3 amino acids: CASSFFTGWDSPLHF. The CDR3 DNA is TGTGCCAGCAGCTTTTTTACAGGTTGGGACTCACCCCTCCACTTT.

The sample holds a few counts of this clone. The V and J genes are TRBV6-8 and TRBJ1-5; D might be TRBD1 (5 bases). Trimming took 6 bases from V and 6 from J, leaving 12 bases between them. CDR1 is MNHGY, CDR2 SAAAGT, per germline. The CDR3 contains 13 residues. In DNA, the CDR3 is TGTGCCAGCAGACCACGGGGCACTCAGCCCCAGCATTTT. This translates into CASRPRGTQPQHF.

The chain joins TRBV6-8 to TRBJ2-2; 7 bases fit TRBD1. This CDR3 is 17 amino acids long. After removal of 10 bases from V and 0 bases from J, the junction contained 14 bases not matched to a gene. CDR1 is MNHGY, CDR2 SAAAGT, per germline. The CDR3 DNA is TGTGCCATCAGAGCGAGAGGGACAGCCTCGAACACCGGGGAGCTGTTTTTT. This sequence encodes CAIRARGTASNTGELFF.

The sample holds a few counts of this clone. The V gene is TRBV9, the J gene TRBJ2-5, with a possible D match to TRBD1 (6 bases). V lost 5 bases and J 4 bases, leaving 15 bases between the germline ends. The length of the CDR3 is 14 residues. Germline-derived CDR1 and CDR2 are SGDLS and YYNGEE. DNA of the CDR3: TGTGCCAGCAGTGGACCTGGACAGATAGAGACCCAGTACTTC. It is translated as CASSGPGQIETQYF.

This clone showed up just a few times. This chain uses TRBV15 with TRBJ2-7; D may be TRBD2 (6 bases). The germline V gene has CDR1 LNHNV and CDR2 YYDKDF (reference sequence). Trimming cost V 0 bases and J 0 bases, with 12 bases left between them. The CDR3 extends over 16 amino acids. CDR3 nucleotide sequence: TGTGCCACCAGCAGAGATGGTGGGAGGACCTCCTACGAGCAGTACTTC. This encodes CATSRDGGRTSYEQYF.